This T cell receptor beta chain was obtained from a study of blood T cell repertoires in COVID-19. Germline V gives CDR1 SQVTM, CDR2 ANQGSEA. V lost 7 bases, J lost 2 bases, and 14 bases lay in between. CDR3 size: 14 residues. Sequencing was performed with immunoSEQ multiplex PCR; in TCRdb, only in-frame clones are kept and a portion is missing. The repertoire holds 330,000 or so clones, with approximately 90% as singletons. The sample consisted of peripheral blood. The chain has TRBV29-1 and TRBJ2-2; D may be TRBD1 (6 bases). The clonotype was recovered from a man under 40 with COVID-19, enrolled during active disease. CDR3 region: CSGGGGLNTGELFF. Here the CDR3 DNA reads TGCAGCGGTGGGGGCGGCTTAAACACCGGGGAGCTGTTTTTT.